Sequencing of this T cell receptor beta chain was carried out in a study of cytomegalovirus exposure and HLA in healthy donors. V was clipped by 2 bases and J by 6 bases, with 10 bases between them. Germline V gene lookup returns CDR1 SGHAT and CDR2 FQNNGV. The CDR3 is 14 residues long. 60 Vbeta and 13 Jbeta primers were used in PCR. Measured with immunoSEQ multiplex PCR; TCRdb has only the in-frame clones, and not every one. The table lists over 150,000 clones, approximately 85% of them singletons. It was healthy bone marrow donors who served as donors. A remark on this clone: Its matching antigen is unknown.

Study-level results: The majority of CMV-associated TCR beta chains were reported as apparently HLA-restricted in a later analysis. In the analysis, some V segments, TRBV6-2 and TRBV6-3 included, were excluded as indistinguishable.

Material for sequencing was PBMCs. The J gene is TRBJ2-2, the V gene TRBV11-2; D not certain. The sequence was obtained from a girl aged 2-10 years in good health and CMV-seropositive. The CDR3 loop is CASSLSPLSGELFF. CDR3 DNA sequence: TGTGCCAGCAGCTTAAGCCCGCTCTCCGGGGAGCTGTTTTTT.